Below, 10 T cell receptor beta chains from the same sample are listed, as sequenced in a study of CD8+ T cells in alopecia areata. Cells that came from pooled cutaneous lymph nodes were sorted using CD4, CD8alpha, NKG2D, NKG2ACE and other markers. Sequencing templates came from extracted RNA that was reverse transcribed into cDNA. TCRdb keeps only in-frame clones here, not all; method: immunoSEQ multiplex PCR. The sample was found to contain 20,000 or so clones, and every one recurs. The sample comprised CD8+ T cells sorted from a lymph node. Receptor source: a C3H/HeJ mouse with alopecia areata. MHC haplotype here: H2-k.

As regards this clone: Gene names are the mouse ones. The read stops 4 residues short of the end of the CDR3; the missing end is completed from the germline J gene. The chain links TRBV1 to TRBJ2-5, with TRBD2 matching over 11 bases. Germline-derived CDR1 and CDR2 are NSQYPW and LRSPGD (reference sequence). This CDR3 comprises 13 residues. The CDR3 DNA, read in part, is TGCACCTGCAGTCGGGACTGGGGGGAC. Its translation is CTCSRDWGD. The entire CDR3 protein is CTCSRDWGDTQYF.

This clone showed up many times. The gene names here belong to mouse. The read is 4 residues too short to cover the CDR3 end, so that end is filled in from the germline J gene. The chain couples TRBV17 to TRBJ1-2, with TRBD1 matching over 10 bases. The junction had 2 bases not matched to a gene; V was cut back by 5 bases and J by 2 bases. The CDR3 is made up of 14 amino acids. Germline CDR1 and CDR2: MNHDT and YYDKIL. The DNA read from the CDR3 is TGTGCTAGCAGTGGGGGACAGGGGAACTCC. Translating it yields CASSGGQGNS. The CDR3 in full is CASSGGQGNSDYTF.

This clone has a handful of counts. Genes and germline come from the mouse. The CDR3 is cut off 4 residues early in the read; its end comes from the germline J gene. V gene TRBV13-2 combines with J gene TRBJ1-1; 7 nucleotides match TRBD1. Losses at the gene ends were 3 bases for V and 1 base for J; bases not matched to a gene: 0. Germline CDR1 is NNHNN and CDR2 is SYGAGS (reference sequence). This CDR3 contains 13 residues. This chain's CDR3 is CASGGTGNTEVFF. CDR3 DNA, as far as it was read: TGTGCCAGCGGTGGGACAGGGAACACA.

There are a few counts of this clone. The gene names here belong to mouse. Sequencing ends 4 residues short of the CDR3 end; the germline J gene provides the rest. The chain has TRBV14 and TRBJ2-5; TRBD1 matches at 9 bases. Per germline, CDR1 SGHDT and CDR2 FRDEAV. CDR3 length equals 14 residues. The sequenced CDR3 bases are TGTGCCAGCAGTCCCACAGGGGGCCGGGAC. Amino acids: CASSPTGGRD. The complete CDR3 reads CASSPTGGRDTQYF.

This clone has just a few counts. These gene names are mouse names. Read data end 4 residues before the CDR3 end; the end is taken from the germline J gene. V usage is TRBV17 and J usage is TRBJ2-2, with D tentatively TRBD2 (6 bases). The germline gives CDR1 MNHDT, CDR2 YYDKIL. CDR3 length equals 16 residues. Trimming shortened V by 3 bases and J by 6 bases, and 17 bases separated the two germline ends. This CDR3 reads CASSSPSGGRPGQLYF. The sequenced CDR3 bases are TGTGCTAGCAGTAGTCCCAGCGGGGGGAGGCCCGGG.

This clone was seen more than once but under ten times. These gene names are mouse names. From the germline J gene comes the end of the CDR3, since the read stops 4 residues before it. The chain joins TRBV13-1 to TRBJ2-7; 8 nucleotides match TRBD1. The V gene's germline CDR1 is NSHNY and CDR2 SYGAGN. This CDR3 has 12 residues. CDR3 residues: CASRSGGDEQYF. CDR3 bases read: TGTGCCAGCAGATCAGGGGGCGAT.

For this clone: Gene names follow the mouse nomenclature. The read comes to an end 4 residues before the CDR3 does, leaving the germline J gene to fill in the end. The V gene is TRBV13-2, the J gene TRBJ2-5; D ambiguous. In germline, CDR1 is NNHNN, CDR2 SYGAGS (reference sequence). Deletions cut 0 bases from V and 0 bases from J, with 8 bases between. This CDR3 comprises 15 residues. The covered CDR3 bases are TGTGCCAGCGGTGATGGTCTGGTTAACCAAGAC. As protein: CASGDGLVNQD. The full CDR3 protein is CASGDGLVNQDTQYF.

This clone appeared many times. Gene names follow the mouse nomenclature. The CDR3 is cut off 4 residues early in the read; its end comes from the germline J gene. V gene TRBV5 combines with J gene TRBJ2-7; 10 nucleotides match TRBD2. The CDR3 contains 16 residues. The V and J ends lost 0 bases and 3 bases, in that order; junction bases with no gene match: 5. CDR1 is LGHNA, CDR2 YNLKQL, per germline (reference sequence). CDR3 bases read: TGTGCCAGCAGCCAAGATCCTGGGGGGGCCTTCTAT. This sequence encodes CASSQDPGGAFY. The entire CDR3 protein reads CASSQDPGGAFYEQYF.

Concerning this clone itself: These gene names are mouse names. Read coverage stops 4 residues before the CDR3 terminus; the germline J gene supplies the remainder. The chain is built from TRBV1 and TRBJ1-2; D gene uncertain. Trimming removed 0 bases at V and 0 bases at J, with 8 bases between. The CDR3 is 15 amino acids. CDR1 is NSQYPW and CDR2 is LRSPGD in the germline V gene (reference sequence). The part of the CDR3 DNA that was read is TGCACCTGCAGTGCAGAGGAACAGACAAACTCC. Protein product: CTCSAEEQTNS. In full, the CDR3 is CTCSAEEQTNSDYTF.

Only a few counts were recorded for this clone. Gene names denote mouse genes. The DNA ends 4 residues before the CDR3 does, and the rest of the CDR3 is filled in from the germline J gene. V and J are TRBV19 and TRBJ1-4, with TRBD1 matching 8 bases. The CDR3 runs 18 residues. Germline CDR1 is FNHDT and CDR2 is SITEND (reference sequence). The V and J ends lost 5 bases and 0 bases, in that order; junction bases with no gene match: 12. This chain's CDR3 is CASSGPHRGGFSNERLFF. Incomplete CDR3 DNA: TGTGCCAGCAGCGGCCCCCACAGGGGGGGATTTTCCAACGAA. Drawing the rest from reference TRBV19 and TRBJ1-4, the complete variable domain is GGIITQTPKFLIGQEGQKLTLKCQQNFNHDTMYWYRQDSGKGLRLIYYSITENDLQKGDLSEGYDASREKKSSFSLTVTSAQKNEMAVFLCASSGPHRGGFSNERLFFGHGTKLSVL.